This T cell receptor (beta chain) was documented in a study of control samples from healthy donors and cancer patients. Profiled with immunoSEQ multiplex PCR; TCRdb holds only in-frame clones, not every one. Of over 50,000 clones listed, about four fifths are singletons. The sequenced sample consisted of blood. The TCR sequence derives from a man in his 70s in good health.

The CDR3 reads CSARQGVFAFF. As DNA, the CDR3 is TGCAGTGCTCGACAGGGGGTTTTTGCTTTCTTT. The V gene is TRBV20-1, the J gene TRBJ1-1, with 9 bases aligning to TRBD1. Germline V gene lookup returns CDR1 DFQATT and CDR2 SNEGSKA (reference sequence). V shed 5 bases, J shed 11 bases, and the junction held 6 bases outside the gene matches. The length of the CDR3 is 11 residues.